This T cell receptor beta chain was recorded in a study of T cell responses to AZD1222 COVID-19 vaccine. Study-level background: Analysis merged second doses at about 4 or about 12 weeks.

For this clone: Its antigen is currently unknown.

General study findings and limits: Researchers took repertoire samples only after the peak T cell response had come. Only six or seven AZD1222 recipients tested seropositive at baseline.

The protocol was immunoSEQ multiplex PCR, while the TCRdb copy is restricted to in-frame clones and leaves out a portion. The data contain 200,000 or so clones, 85% to 95% of them singletons. J lost 7 bases, V lost 1 base, and 2 bases had no gene match. Germline V gene data show CDR1 as SEHNR and CDR2 as FQNEAQ (reference sequence). The CDR3 extends over 13 amino acids. The chain carries TRBV7-9 and TRBJ1-2; 8 positions agree with TRBD1. The clonotype comes from an adult in good health. Sequenced material: peripheral blood, taken on day 0 of AZD1222 vaccination. CDR3 DNA: TGTGCCAGCAGCTTAGACAGGGGGTCTGGCTACACCTTC. This translates into CASSLDRGSGYTF.